This TCR beta chain was sequenced in a study of blood T cell repertoires in COVID-19. Study overall: Samples taken during acute and convalescent COVID-19 were collected in the United States, Italy and Spain. T cells, B-cell-depleted T cells, or PBMCs supplied cDNA or gDNA.

This clone was recorded once. The CDR3 consists of 15 residues. In germline, CDR1 is SGDLS, CDR2 YYNGEE. Losses at the gene ends were 4 bases for V and 7 bases for J; bases not matched to a gene: 8. Original processing methods: Nucleated cell counts were estimated from reference gene primer amplification. Libraries were prepared by immunoSEQ multiplex PCR; TCRdb keeps only in-frame clonotypes and omits some of them. That table gives V, J and clone size, and the DNA gave D and trimming. The sample has around 100,000 clones, approximately 62% seen once; the top ten hold roughly 6%. The sample taken for sequencing was peripheral blood. V gene TRBV9 combines with J gene TRBJ1-6, with TRBD1 matching over 7 bases. The sequence derives from a man older than 75 with acute or convalescent COVID-19. CDR3 DNA sequence: TGTGCCAGCAGCCCAGGGGGAAGGGGGAATTCACCCCTCCACTTT. This encodes CASSPGGRGNSPLHF. Full variable domain (remainder filled in from reference TRBV9 and TRBJ1-6): DSGVTQTPKHLITATGQRVTLRCSPRSGDLSVYWYQQSLDQGLQFLIQYYNGEERAKGNILERFSAQQFPDLHSELNLSSLELGDSALYFCASSPGGRGNSPLHFGNGTRLTVT.